The entry that follows covers one TCR beta chain sequence. The antigen is undetermined. The data were obtained in a study of shared clonotypes between healthy human individuals. This table comes from immunoSEQ multiplex PCR, and its TCRdb copy is limited to in-frame clones, with some not included. Here the sample spans 2 million to 2.5 million clones, 92% being singletons. Study results and caveats: Clonotypes that were shared across a handful of donors made up approximately 5% of naive CD4 clonotypes.

Germline-derived CDR1 and CDR2 are SGHNT and YYREEE (reference sequence). The CDR3 length is 14 residues. J lost 5 bases, V lost 2 bases, and 5 bases had no gene match. The chain carries TRBV5-4 and TRBJ2-5; 8 nucleotides agree with TRBD2. The source of this sequence is a man younger than 30 in good health. Some clones in this sample may be carry-over from other donors' samples. The material sequenced was naive CD4+ T cells from PBMCs. The subset denotes: CD45RA+ positively selected. The CDR3 loop reads CASSFSGRGETQYF. CDR3 nucleotide sequence: TGTGCCAGCAGCTTCAGCGGGAGAGGGGAGACCCAGTACTTC.